This T cell receptor (beta chain) is from a study of type 1 regulatory T cells. Whole-study context: This in vitro CD4 product, T-allo10, is enriched for Tr1 cells and alloantigen-specific.

TCRdb re-called the reads with MiXCR, one entry per CDR3 protein. The sample carries 80,000 to 100,000 distinct CDR3 sequences, roughly 28% recorded once. Trimming took 6 bases from V and 3 from J; bases not matched to a gene: 6. Germline assignment: CDR1 SQVTM and CDR2 ANQGSEA. The CDR3 length is 14 residues. The rearrangement joins TRBV29-1 to TRBJ1-1; TRBD1 matches at 11 bases. Material for sequencing was CD4+ T cells, either the whole sample or a sorted fraction (not recorded which). This clonotype was obtained from a human donor in good health. CDR3 bases: TGCAGCGTAATACGGGACAGGGGGGACACTGAAGCTTTCTTT. It codes for CSVIRDRGDTEAFF. The full variable domain, in which reference TRBV29-1 and TRBJ1-1 provide the parts outside the CDR3, is SAVISQKPSRDICQRGTSLTIQCQVDSQVTMMFWYRQQPGQSLTLIATANQGSEATYESGFVIDKFPISRPNLTFSTLTVSNMSPEDSSIYLCSVIRDRGDTEAFFGQGTRLTVV.